The 30 T cell receptor beta chains presented below share a single source sample, sequenced in a study of control samples from healthy donors and cancer patients. The protocol was immunoSEQ multiplex PCR, while the TCRdb copy is restricted to in-frame clones and leaves out a portion. The listing contains about 210,000 clones. Sequencing input: blood. These receptors were taken from a woman aged 25 to 39 in good health.

The gene calls are TRBV12-3 or TRBV12-4 and TRBJ1-2; TRBD1 might be the D (5 bases). CDR3 length: 13 amino acids. V was shortened by 6 bases and J by 4 bases, with 12 bases between the two germline ends. The CDR3 DNA sequence: TGTGCCAGCAGGCTTGACAGTTTCTATGGCTACACCTTC. Its translation is CASRLDSFYGYTF.

The chain has TRBV18 and TRBJ1-1; D is uncertain. The CDR3 covers 12 residues. Germline CDR1 and CDR2: KGHSH and LQKENI. With 1 base removed from V and 7 bases from J, the gap between germline ends came to 7 bases. CDR3 DNA sequence: TGTGCCAGCTCACCACGTGAGGATGAAGCTTTCTTT. This translates into CASSPREDEAFF.

The chain joins TRBV24-1 to TRBJ1-5, with 10 bases matching TRBD1. CDR3 size: 17 residues. Trimming removed 9 bases from V and 1 base from J; junction bases left unmatched: 11. CDR1 and CDR2 (germline): KGHDR, SFDVKD. The CDR3 DNA follows: TGTGCCACCGAAAGACAGGGGGCATGGAGGAGCAATCAGCCCCAGCATTTT. This gives the protein CATERQGAWRSNQPQHF.

The gene calls are TRBV24-1 and TRBJ2-3; 7 bases are shared with TRBD1. Germline CDR1 KGHDR, CDR2 SFDVKD. This CDR3 is built from 15 residues. Trimming cost V 2 bases and J 8 bases; bases outside gene matches: 9. CDR3: CATSDSGQYGLTQYF. The CDR3 DNA follows: TGTGCCACCAGTGATTCGGGACAGTATGGGCTTACGCAGTATTTT.

The chain recombines TRBV27 with TRBJ1-1; tentative D call: TRBD1 (5 bases). Germline-derived CDR1 and CDR2 are MNHEY and SMNVEV (reference sequence). This CDR3 is built from 15 residues. V lost 4 bases, J lost 2 bases, and 14 bases lay in between. Here the CDR3 reads CASSSLGGTNTEAFF. The CDR3 DNA follows: TGTGCCAGCAGTTCCCTAGGAGGGACCAACACTGAAGCTTTCTTT.

By frequency, this clone is medium-sized (0.01 to 0.1%). The chain's CDR3 is CASSLPHRGEDEKLFF. The CDR3 DNA sequence: TGTGCCAGCAGTTTACCCCACAGGGGAGAAGACGAAAAACTGTTTTTT. The chain employs TRBV28 and TRBJ1-4, with 7 nucleotides matching TRBD1. Germline trimming cut 2 bases from V and 8 bases from J; bases unmatched to any gene: 11. The germline V gene has CDR1 MDHEN and CDR2 SYDVKM. This CDR3 region has 16 residues.

This chain links TRBV7-3 with TRBJ2-2; D is perhaps TRBD1 (5 bases). Germline V gene data show CDR1 as SGHTA and CDR2 as FQGTGA. Trimming pared 5 bases from V and 7 bases from J, leaving 14 bases between. The CDR3 runs to 14 residues. The CDR3 here is CASSLIGEIGELFF. Written as DNA, the CDR3 is TGTGCCAGCAGCCTAATAGGGGAAATCGGGGAGCTGTTTTTT.

The chain is built from TRBV11-2 and TRBJ2-7; 8 bases match TRBD2. The CDR3 covers 13 residues. Germline CDR1 and CDR2: SGHAT and FQNNGV. Trimming took 0 bases from V and 5 from J; bases not matched to a gene: 0. The CDR3 loop reads CASSLEAGDEQYF. CDR3 coding DNA: TGTGCCAGCAGCTTAGAAGCGGGGGACGAGCAGTACTTC.

V usage is TRBV10-1 and J usage is TRBJ1-5; D possibly corresponds to TRBD1 (5 bases). The CDR3 is made up of 14 amino acids. V lost 2 bases to trimming and J lost 3 bases, with 8 bases between them. CDR1 is WNHNN, CDR2 SYGVQD, per germline (reference sequence). CDR3 residues: CASSEGTPNQPQHF. CDR3 bases: TGCGCCAGCAGTGAGGGGACGCCCAATCAGCCCCAGCATTTT.

The chain employs TRBV6-5 and TRBJ1-1, with D perhaps TRBD1 (5 bases). The CDR3 runs to 13 residues. The V gene lost 2 bases and the J gene lost 7 bases, with 11 bases spanning the gap. CDR1 and CDR2 from the germline V gene are MNHEY and SVGAGI. The CDR3 bases are TGTGCCAGCAGTTACGGGGGGACGAATGAAGCTTTCTTT. It encodes CASSYGGTNEAFF.

The rearrangement joins TRBV11-3 to TRBJ2-2; TRBD1 might be the D (5 bases). The CDR3 is made up of 13 amino acids. CDR1 SGHNT and CDR2 YENEEA come from the germline V gene. V lost 5 bases, J lost 1 base, and 5 bases lay in between. Written as DNA, the CDR3 is TGTGCCAGCAGCGGACAGAACACCGGGGAGCTGTTTTTT. It codes for CASSGQNTGELFF.

V usage is TRBV28 and J usage is TRBJ2-1, with D perhaps TRBD2 (6 bases). The CDR3 contains 13 residues. Germline CDR1 and CDR2: MDHEN and SYDVKM. V was trimmed by 5 bases and J by 9 bases, leaving 14 bases between them. The CDR3 spells CASSTQTSREQFF. The DNA for the CDR3 is TGTGCCAGCAGTACGCAGACTAGTCGTGAGCAGTTCTTC.

This chain connects TRBV12-3 or TRBV12-4 to TRBJ2-7, with D maybe TRBD1 (6 bases). Trimming stripped 6 bases from V and 2 bases from J, with 11 bases between. This CDR3 comprises 13 residues. The CDR3 loop reads CASSPQGPYEQYF. In DNA, the CDR3 is TGTGCCAGCAGCCCACAGGGCCCCTACGAGCAGTACTTC.

The V and J genes are TRBV7-9 and TRBJ1-1; possible D gene TRBD1, 5 bases. Germline assignment: CDR1 SEHNR and CDR2 FQNEAQ (reference sequence). CDR3 length equals 15 residues. Trimming left V 0 bases short and J 1 base short, with 9 bases between. This CDR3 is CASSLAAGQNTEAFF. As DNA, the CDR3 is TGTGCCAGCAGCTTAGCGGCTGGACAGAACACTGAAGCTTTCTTT.

This chain links TRBV7-8 with TRBJ2-3, with D possibly TRBD2 on 6 matching bases. V shed 8 bases and J shed 1 base, with 13 bases lying between them. Germline V CDR1 and CDR2: SGHVS, FQNEAQ. This CDR3 is built from 14 residues. CDR3 loop: CASARGGGTDTQYF. The CDR3 nucleotides are TGTGCCAGCGCCCGTGGAGGGGGCACAGATACGCAGTATTTT.

J is TRBJ2-7 and V is TRBV6-6; weak D call: TRBD2 (5 bases). Between the trimmed V and J ends, which lost 3 bases and 4 bases, there was a span of 10 bases. Germline CDR1 is MNHNY and CDR2 is SVGAGI (reference sequence). The CDR3 extends over 13 amino acids. In nucleotides, the CDR3 is TGTGCCAGCAGTTATCGGGAACATTACGAGCAGTACTTC. It translates to CASSYREHYEQYF.

The rearrangement links TRBV28 to TRBJ2-7, with a tentative D call TRBD1 (6 bases). CDR1 and CDR2 (germline): MDHEN, SYDVKM. Trimming pared 6 bases from V and 2 bases from J, leaving 17 bases between. This CDR3 has 15 residues. The CDR3 sequence: CASSPSGTYPYEQYF. CDR3 DNA sequence: TGTGCCAGCAGCCCCTCTGGGACATACCCCTACGAGCAGTACTTC. Full variable domain (remainder filled in from reference TRBV28 and TRBJ2-7): DVKVTQSSRYLVKRTGEKVFLECVQDMDHENMFWYRQDPGLGLRLIYFSYDVKMKEKGDIPEGYSVSREKKERFSLILESASTNQTSMYLCASSPSGTYPYEQYFGPGTRLTVT.

The J gene is TRBJ2-3, the V gene TRBV10-3; either TRBD1 or TRBD2 may supply D (6 bases each). V was pared by 0 bases and J by 7 bases, with 17 bases between. CDR1 ENHRY and CDR2 SYGVKD come from the germline V gene. The CDR3 is made up of 16 amino acids. CDR3 coding DNA: TGTGCCATCAGTGAGTCCACAGGGACGGGAGACCATACGCAGTATTTT. Its translation: CAISESTGTGDHTQYF.

The chain carries TRBV4-1 and TRBJ2-5; maybe TRBD2 (5 bases). This CDR3 spans 15 amino acids. The V end lost 0 bases, the J end lost 4 bases, and 12 bases lay between the germline ends. Looked up from germline, CDR1 is MGHRA and CDR2 is YSYEKL. The CDR3 sequence: CASSQDPGIGETQYF. CDR3 sequence (DNA): TGCGCCAGCAGCCAAGATCCCGGGATCGGAGAGACCCAGTACTTC.

CDR3 sequence reads: CASSRVRSGLSISSYNEQFF. The CDR3 DNA follows: TGCGCCAGCAGCCGCGTGCGTAGCGGGCTGTCAATAAGCTCCTACAATGAGCAGTTCTTC. V usage is TRBV5-1 and J usage is TRBJ2-1, with TRBD2 matching 7 bases. The CDR3 runs 20 residues. V dropped 4 bases and J dropped 0; count of bases not matched to a gene: 19. Germline V gene lookup returns CDR1 SGHRS and CDR2 YFSETQ.

The CDR3 DNA is TGTGCCACCAGTGGCAGGGGGGCCGGGGAGCTGTTTTTT. This codes for CATSGRGAGELFF. The chain has TRBV24-1 and TRBJ2-2; weak D call: TRBD1 (7 bases). From germline, CDR1 is KGHDR and CDR2 SFDVKD. CDR3 length equals 13 residues. The V end was cut by 5 bases, the J end by 6 bases, with 9 bases between.

J is TRBJ2-7 and V is TRBV14; D uncertain. The germline V gene encodes CDR1 SGHDN and CDR2 FVKESK. Trimming pared 2 bases from V and 0 bases from J, leaving 11 bases between. CDR3 length equals 15 residues. The CDR3 spells CASSQQSLSSYEQYF. DNA for the CDR3: TGTGCCAGCAGCCAACAGTCACTGAGCTCCTACGAGCAGTACTTC.

The chain combines TRBV10-3 with TRBJ2-2, with 7 bases lining up with TRBD2. The CDR3 has 13 residues. Trimming cost V 4 bases and J 5 bases; bases outside gene matches: 1. CDR1 ENHRY and CDR2 SYGVKD come from the germline V gene. The CDR3 here is CAISGGGTGELFF. CDR3 in DNA: TGTGCCATCAGTGGCGGGGGAACCGGGGAGCTGTTTTTT.

This chain uses TRBV24-1 with TRBJ2-7; 11 bases fit TRBD2. With V trimmed by 4 bases and J by 7 bases, 8 bases remained unmatched. This CDR3 has 15 residues. CDR1 is KGHDR, CDR2 SFDVKD, per germline. DNA of the CDR3: TGTGCCACCAGTGAGAGCCCTAGCGGGGGGTGTGAGCAGTACTTC. Protein sequence: CATSESPSGGCEQYF.

The chain is built from TRBV27 and TRBJ2-7; D may correspond to TRBD1 or TRBD2 (5 bases each). V shed 1 base and J shed 2 bases, with 12 bases lying between them. The CDR3 has 15 amino acids. Per germline, CDR1 MNHEY and CDR2 SMNVEV (reference sequence). The CDR3 DNA reads TGTGCCAGCAGTTTATTTTGGGACGCGGCCTACGAGCAGTACTTC. Protein sequence: CASSLFWDAAYEQYF.

The V and J genes are TRBV7-9 and TRBJ1-2, with TRBD1 identical over 7 bases. With 5 bases clipped from V and 4 bases from J, the junction kept 10 bases outside the gene matches. CDR1 and CDR2 (germline): SEHNR, FQNEAQ (reference sequence). CDR3 length equals 15 residues. DNA of the CDR3: TGTGCCAGCAGCCAACAGGGGAGGATAAGCTATGGCTACACCTTC. Residues: CASSQQGRISYGYTF. Full variable domain (missing parts from reference TRBV7-9 and TRBJ1-2): DTGVSQNPRHKITKRGQNVTFRCDPISEHNRLYWYRQTLGQGPEFLTYFQNEAQLEKSRLLSDRFSAERPKGSFSTLEIQRTEQGDSAMYLCASSQQGRISYGYTFGSGTRLTVV.

The rearrangement joins TRBV12-3 or TRBV12-4 to TRBJ1-1; a weak D match, TRBD1 (5 bases). With 6 bases removed from V and 10 bases from J, the gap between germline ends came to 18 bases. CDR3 length equals 13 residues. The CDR3 loop reads CASSQMASGLAFF. CDR3 sequence (DNA): TGTGCCAGCAGCCAAATGGCGTCAGGGTTAGCTTTCTTT.

The chain joins TRBV29-1 to TRBJ1-2; possibly TRBD1 for D (6 bases). The CDR3 consists of 14 residues. The germline V and J ends were trimmed by 6 bases and 3 bases, with 17 bases remaining between them. CDR1 and CDR2 (germline): SQVTM, ANQGSEA. Written as DNA, the CDR3 is TGCAGCGTGGGGGCCGCCAGGGGCGACTATGGCTACACCTTC. Amino acid sequence: CSVGAARGDYGYTF. Filled out from reference TRBV29-1 and TRBJ1-2, the complete variable domain reads SAVISQKPSRDICQRGTSLTIQCQVDSQVTMMFWYRQQPGQSLTLIATANQGSEATYESGFVIDKFPISRPNLTFSTLTVSNMSPEDSSIYLCSVGAARGDYGYTFGSGTRLTVV.

This chain links TRBV29-1 with TRBJ2-7, with 8 bases fitting TRBD1. This CDR3 is built from 15 residues. The V gene's germline CDR1 is SQVTM and CDR2 ANQGSEA. J gave up 0 bases and V 6 bases, and 10 bases lay outside the gene matches. CDR3 amino acids: CSVAGGLISSYEQYF. DNA for the CDR3: TGCAGCGTCGCAGGGGGCCTAATCAGCTCCTACGAGCAGTACTTC.

This chain joins TRBV6-6 and TRBJ1-5; the match to TRBD1 covers 8 bases. In germline, CDR1 is MNHNY, CDR2 SVGAGI (reference sequence). J was trimmed by 3 bases and V by 4 bases; bases with no gene match: 8. The CDR3 runs 16 residues. The CDR3 sequence: CASSSGTGLVNQPQHF. The CDR3 DNA reads as TGTGCCAGCAGTTCCGGGACAGGTTTAGTCAATCAGCCCCAGCATTTT.